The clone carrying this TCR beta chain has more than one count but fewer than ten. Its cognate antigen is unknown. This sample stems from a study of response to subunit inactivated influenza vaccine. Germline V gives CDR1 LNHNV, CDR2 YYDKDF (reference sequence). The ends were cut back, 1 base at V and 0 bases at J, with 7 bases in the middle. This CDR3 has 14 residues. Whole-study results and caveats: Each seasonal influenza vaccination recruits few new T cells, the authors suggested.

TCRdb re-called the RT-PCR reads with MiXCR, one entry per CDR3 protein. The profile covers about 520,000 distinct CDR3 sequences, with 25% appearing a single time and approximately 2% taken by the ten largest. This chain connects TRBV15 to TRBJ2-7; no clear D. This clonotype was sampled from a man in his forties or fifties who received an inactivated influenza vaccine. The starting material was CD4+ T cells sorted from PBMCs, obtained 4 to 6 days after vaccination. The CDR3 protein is CATSRATASYEQYF. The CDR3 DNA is TGTGCCACCAGCAGAGCAACGGCCTCCTACGAGCAGTACTTC.